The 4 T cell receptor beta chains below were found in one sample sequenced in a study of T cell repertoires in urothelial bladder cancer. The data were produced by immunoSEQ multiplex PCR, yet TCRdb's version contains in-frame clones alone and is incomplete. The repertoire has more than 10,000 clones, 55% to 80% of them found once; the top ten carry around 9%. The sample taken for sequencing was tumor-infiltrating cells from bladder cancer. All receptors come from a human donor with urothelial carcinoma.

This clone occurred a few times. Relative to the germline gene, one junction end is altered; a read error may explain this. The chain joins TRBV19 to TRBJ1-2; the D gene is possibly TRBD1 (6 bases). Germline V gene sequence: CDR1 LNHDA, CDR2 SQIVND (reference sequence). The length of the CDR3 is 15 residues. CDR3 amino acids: CVSSISAGQDYGYTF. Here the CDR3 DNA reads TGTGTCAGTAGTATCTCCGCGGGACAAGACTATGGCTACACCTTC.

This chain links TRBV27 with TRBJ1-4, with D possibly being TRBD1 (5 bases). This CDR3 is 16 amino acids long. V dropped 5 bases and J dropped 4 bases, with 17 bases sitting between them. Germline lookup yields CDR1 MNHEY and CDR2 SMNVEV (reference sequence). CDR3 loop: CASSPTSTVINEKLFF. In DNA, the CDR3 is TGTGCCAGCAGTCCCACGTCGACAGTCATTAATGAAAAACTGTTTTTT.

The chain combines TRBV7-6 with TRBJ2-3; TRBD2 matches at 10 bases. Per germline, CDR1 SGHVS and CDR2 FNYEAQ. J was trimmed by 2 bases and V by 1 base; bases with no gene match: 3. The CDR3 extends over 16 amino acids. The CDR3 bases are TGTGCCAGCAGCTTAGGTAGCGGGGGGTCCACAGATACGCAGTATTTT. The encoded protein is CASSLGSGGSTDTQYF.

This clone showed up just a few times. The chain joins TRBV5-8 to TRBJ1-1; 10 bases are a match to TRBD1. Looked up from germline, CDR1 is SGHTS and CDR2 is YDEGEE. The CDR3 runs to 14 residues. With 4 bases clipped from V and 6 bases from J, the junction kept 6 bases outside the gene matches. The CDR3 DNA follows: TGTGCCAGCAGCCCGGGACAGGGGAAACCTGAAGCTTTCTTT. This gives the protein CASSPGQGKPEAFF.